This T cell receptor beta chain was recovered during a study of identifying expanded T cells in peripheral blood. Assay used: immunoSEQ multiplex PCR; TCRdb lists only in-frame clones, some missing. The table includes about 50,000 clones, around 82% detected once. The CDR3 length is 17 residues. Germline values: CDR1 MNHEY, CDR2 SMNVEV (reference sequence). The ends lost 3 bases at V and 3 bases at J; junction bases unmatched: 9. The receptor was isolated from a person between 18 and 75 years old in good health. The specimen was blood. The chain links TRBV27 to TRBJ1-5; TRBD1 agrees at 9 bases. Here the CDR3 reads CASSFDPGQGFNQPQHF. The CDR3 DNA reads TGTGCCAGCAGTTTCGACCCGGGACAGGGCTTCAATCAGCCCCAGCATTTT.